Sequencing of this T cell receptor beta chain was carried out in a study of response to subunit inactivated influenza vaccine. Whole-study findings and limits: T cells newly recruited by each seasonal influenza vaccination are few, the authors suggested.

The CDR3 is 15 residues long. The trim removed 1 base at V and 4 bases at J, leaving 4 bases unmatched. The germline V gene encodes CDR1 DFQATT and CDR2 SNEGSKA (reference sequence). MiXCR was run by TCRdb on the RT-PCR reads, yielding one entry per CDR3 protein. The table includes approximately 530,000 distinct CDR3 sequences, 7.6% detected once. To note about this clonotype: The antigen is not known.

The chain recombines TRBV20-1 with TRBJ2-1; 10 nucleotides line up with TRBD2. Sequencing was performed on PBMCs from blood, taken around 25 months after vaccination. This receptor was taken from a man aged 50-75 years who received an inactivated influenza vaccine. CDR3 nucleotide sequence: TGCAGTGCTAGAGCAGCGGGGGGGCGTTACAATGAGCAGTTCTTC. It specifies CSARAAGGRYNEQFF.